The rows below give T cell receptor beta chains drawn from one sample of a study of cytomegalovirus exposure and HLA in healthy donors. Generated by immunoSEQ multiplex PCR, the TCRdb table keeps only in-frame clones and is missing some. The table shows approximately 170,000 clones, with roughly 80% occurring only once. The specimen sequenced was PBMCs. All receptors come from a human donor in good health. The CDR3 runs from the conserved cysteine through the conserved F or W. D genes are given only for firm matches. Clone size appears in some rows only: once, few, many, or a class for an expanded clone.

D gene: -; J gene: TRBJ2-7; V gene: TRBV5-4; clone size: -; CDR3 protein: CASSSTPGGYEQYF; CDR3 DNA: TGTGCCAGCAGTTCGACTCCGGGCGGGTACGAGCAGTACTTC
D gene: TRBD1; J gene: TRBJ2-3; V gene: TRBV4-2; clone size: -; CDR3 protein: CASSQPGQPGQYTQYF; CDR3 DNA: TGTGCCAGCAGCCAACCGGGACAGCCCGGACAATATACGCAGTATTTT
D gene: -; J gene: TRBJ2-1; V gene: TRBV5-1; clone size: -; CDR3 protein: CASSLAGRLFGDDEQFF; CDR3 DNA: TGCGCCAGCAGCTTGGCCGGGAGACTTTTCGGGGATGATGAGCAGTTCTTC
D gene: TRBD1; J gene: TRBJ1-4; V gene: TRBV7-2; clone size: -; CDR3 protein: CASSWDRGANEKLFF; CDR3 DNA: TGTGCCAGCAGCTGGGACAGGGGCGCTAATGAAAAACTGTTTTTT
D gene: TRBD2; J gene: TRBJ2-1; V gene: TRBV6-5; clone size: -; CDR3 protein: CASRSQRGGLPEQFF; CDR3 DNA: TGTGCCAGCAGGAGCCAGCGGGGGGGCCTCCCTGAGCAGTTCTTC
D gene: TRBD1; J gene: TRBJ2-3; V gene: TRBV27; clone size: -; CDR3 protein: CASSRVGQPIEFSTDTQYF; CDR3 DNA: TGTGCCAGCAGCCGCGTGGGACAGCCAATTGAATTTAGCACAGATACGCAGTATTTT
D gene: -; J gene: TRBJ1-6; V gene: TRBV27; clone size: -; CDR3 protein: CASRDGFNSPLHF; CDR3 DNA: TGTGCCAGCCGAGACGGGTTTAATTCACCCCTCCACTTT
D gene: TRBD1; J gene: TRBJ1-5; V gene: TRBV27; clone size: -; CDR3 protein: CASSPQGARSQPQHF; CDR3 DNA: TGTGCCAGCAGTCCCCAGGGGGCTAGGAGTCAGCCCCAGCATTTT
D gene: TRBD2; J gene: TRBJ2-2; V gene: TRBV6-1; clone size: -; CDR3 protein: CASSETSGGTGELFF; CDR3 DNA: TGTGCCAGCAGTGAGACTAGCGGGGGGACCGGAGAGCTGTTTTTT
D gene: -; J gene: TRBJ1-1; V gene: TRBV10-3; clone size: -; CDR3 protein: CAISEPGNTEAFF; CDR3 DNA: TGTGCCATCAGTGAGCCGGGAAACACTGAAGCTTTCTTT
D gene: TRBD1; J gene: TRBJ1-2; V gene: TRBV9; clone size: -; CDR3 protein: CASSRDRGTTNYGYTF; CDR3 DNA: TGTGCCAGCAGTAGGGACAGGGGGACCACTAACTATGGCTACACCTTC
D gene: -; J gene: TRBJ2-7; V gene: TRBV2; clone size: once; CDR3 protein: CASGPGPYEQYF; CDR3 DNA: TGTGCCAGCGGCCCAGGGCCCTACGAGCAGTACTTC
D gene: TRBD1; J gene: TRBJ1-5; V gene: TRBV19; clone size: -; CDR3 protein: CASRVGTGGNQPQHF; CDR3 DNA: TGTGCCAGTAGAGTTGGGACAGGGGGCAATCAGCCCCAGCATTTT
D gene: -; J gene: TRBJ2-7; V gene: TRBV7-2; clone size: -; CDR3 protein: CASSLEGLFSYEQYF; CDR3 DNA: TGTGCCAGCAGCTTAGAGGGACTGTTCTCCTACGAGCAGTACTTC
D gene: TRBD2; J gene: TRBJ2-1; V gene: TRBV9; clone size: -; CDR3 protein: CASSVMIAGGNEQFF; CDR3 DNA: TGTGCCAGCAGCGTAATGATAGCGGGGGGGAATGAGCAGTTCTTC
D gene: TRBD2; J gene: TRBJ2-7; V gene: TRBV7-2; clone size: -; CDR3 protein: CASSFTSGGPENEQYF; CDR3 DNA: TGTGCCAGCAGCTTTACTAGCGGGGGTCCGGAAAACGAGCAGTACTTC
D gene: TRBD2; J gene: TRBJ2-3; V gene: TRBV4-3; clone size: -; CDR3 protein: CASSQGLRGRTDTQYF; CDR3 DNA: TGCGCCAGCAGCCAGGGACTAAGGGGCCGCACAGATACGCAGTATTTT
D gene: TRBD1; J gene: TRBJ1-1; V gene: TRBV5-6; clone size: -; CDR3 protein: CASSHRGSVNTEAFF; CDR3 DNA: TGTGCCAGCAGTCACAGGGGTAGCGTGAACACTGAAGCTTTCTTT
D gene: -; J gene: TRBJ2-7; V gene: TRBV9; clone size: -; CDR3 protein: CASSVSETGSYEQYF; CDR3 DNA: TGTGCCAGCAGCGTATCCGAGACAGGTTCCTACGAGCAGTACTTC
D gene: TRBD2; J gene: TRBJ2-3; V gene: TRBV5-4; clone size: -; CDR3 protein: CASSGAGGPDTQYF; CDR3 DNA: TGTGCCAGCAGCGGAGCGGGGGGGCCAGATACGCAGTATTTT